One T cell receptor beta chain is described in this entry. The data were taken from a study of blood T cell repertoires in COVID-19. Whole-study context: Sources were T cells, B-cell-depleted T cells, or PBMCs; the material itself was cDNA or gDNA.

The CDR3 runs 18 residues. J lost 1 base, V lost 0 bases, and 3 bases had no gene match. The germline CDR1 and CDR2 sequences are SGHVS and FQNEAQ. Authors' data handling: Reference gene primer amplification gave estimated nucleated cell counts. Clones were sequenced by immunoSEQ multiplex PCR, and TCRdb holds only the in-frame ones, with some missing. Clonal size and the V and J genes are those of that table, whereas D and trimming came from the DNA. The sample lists just over 650,000 clones; 70% to 90% were seen once. Sequencing was done on a sample of peripheral blood. This clonotype originated in a woman aged 18-30 years with acute or convalescent COVID-19. The chain carries TRBV7-8 and TRBJ2-3; 14 bases align to TRBD2. The CDR3 is CASSLAGGLAGGTDTQYF. DNA of the CDR3: TGTGCCAGCAGCTTAGCGGGGGGACTAGCGGGAGGCACAGATACGCAGTATTTT.